This passage covers 16 T cell receptor beta chains from one sample sequenced in a study of CD8+ T cells in alopecia areata. Reverse transcribed after extraction, RNA yielded cDNA as the sequencing template. Clones were read by immunoSEQ multiplex PCR, and TCRdb kept only the in-frame ones, dropping some. Seen here are about 200,000 clones, around three fifths observed once, and the top ten hold 0.4% to 0.55%. The input for sequencing was CD4+ T cells sorted from blood, taken at week 0. The receptors were gathered from a human donor with alopecia areata.

This chain connects TRBV18 to TRBJ1-2; TRBD1 agrees at 8 bases. V shed 1 base, J shed 8 bases, and the junction held 6 bases outside the gene matches. There are 14 residues in the CDR3. The germline V gene encodes CDR1 KGHSH and CDR2 LQKENI. The CDR3 reads CASSPRQGASGYTF. The CDR3 nucleotides read TGTGCCAGCTCACCACGGCAGGGGGCTTCCGGCTACACCTTC.

This clone is a singleton in its sample. The chain joins TRBV2 to TRBJ1-2; 8 nucleotides line up with TRBD1. Germline V gives CDR1 SNHLY, CDR2 FYNNEI. The CDR3 length is 14 residues. The V and J ends lost 6 bases and 1 base, in that order; junction bases with no gene match: 4. CDR3 residues: CASRLGQGNYGYTF. The CDR3 DNA is TGTGCCAGCAGACTCGGACAGGGTAACTATGGCTACACCTTC.

This clone has more than one count but fewer than ten. J is TRBJ2-6 and V is TRBV5-1; a weak D match, TRBD1 (6 bases). The V end was cut by 4 bases, the J end by 0 bases, with 14 bases between. The CDR3 runs 17 residues. The germline V gene encodes CDR1 SGHRS and CDR2 YFSETQ. The CDR3 is CASSHTPQGSGANVLTF. CDR3 nucleotides: TGCGCCAGCAGCCACACACCACAGGGCTCTGGGGCCAACGTCCTGACTTTC.

The chain couples TRBV5-1 to TRBJ2-1; 8 nucleotides match TRBD2. Unmatched junction bases numbered 8, after V lost 4 bases and J lost 5 bases. This CDR3 spans 15 amino acids. The germline V gene encodes CDR1 SGHRS and CDR2 YFSETQ. The CDR3 sequence is CASSQAGASHNEQFF. Here the CDR3 DNA reads TGCGCCAGCAGCCAAGCGGGAGCGTCTCACAATGAGCAGTTCTTC.

The chain uses TRBV30 and TRBJ1-2, with D unclear. V dropped 4 bases and J dropped 1 base, with 7 bases sitting between them. This CDR3 has 12 amino acids. CDR1 and CDR2 (germline): GTSNPN, SVGIG (reference sequence). In nucleotides, the CDR3 is TGTGCCTGGATGGATTTTAACTATGGCTACACCTTC. Its protein product is CAWMDFNYGYTF.

This clone was counted only a few times. The CDR3 bases are TGCAGCGTTGAAGACCGATGGGAAGATACGCAGTATTTT. It translates to CSVEDRWEDTQYF. V gene TRBV29-1 combines with J gene TRBJ2-3, with D uncertain. V lost 0 bases, J lost 5 bases, and 9 bases lay in between. CDR3 length: 13 residues. Germline-derived CDR1 and CDR2 are SQVTM and ANQGSEA.

This clone was recorded a few times. The V gene is TRBV15, the J gene TRBJ2-7; D is possibly TRBD1 (5 bases). From germline, CDR1 is LNHNV and CDR2 YYDKDF (reference sequence). The CDR3 consists of 14 residues. The V end lost 3 bases, the J end lost 5 bases, and 14 bases lay between the germline ends. DNA for the CDR3: TGTGCCACCAGCAGGGAACCCAGGGTTGACGAGCAGTACTTC. It is translated as CATSREPRVDEQYF.

J is TRBJ2-5 and V is TRBV5-6; 7 bases agree with TRBD1. The CDR3 spans 14 residues. J lost 1 base, V lost 2 bases, and 2 bases had no gene match. Germline V lookup: CDR1 SGHDT, CDR2 YYEEEE. The CDR3, as DNA: TGTGCCAGCAGCTTCGAGGGGGCCCAAGAGACCCAGTACTTC. Its protein is CASSFEGAQETQYF.

This clone has a single count. The chain has TRBV6-1 and TRBJ2-5; D uncertain. Trimming removed 5 bases from V and 0 bases from J, with 10 bases in between. Germline V lookup: CDR1 MNHNS, CDR2 SASEGT. The CDR3 covers 14 residues. The CDR3: CASSINRHQETQYF. The DNA for the CDR3 is TGTGCCAGCAGTATCAACCGTCACCAAGAGACCCAGTACTTC.

This sequence joins TRBV25-1 and TRBJ1-6; 7 bases match TRBD1. The V gene end was trimmed by 7 bases and the J gene end by 9 bases; junction bases not matched to a gene: 9. The CDR3 is 14 amino acids. CDR1 is MGHDK, CDR2 SYGVNS, per germline. The CDR3 sequence: CASNQAGGGSPLHF. CDR3 nucleotide sequence: TGTGCCAGCAACCAGGCAGGGGGTGGTTCACCCCTCCACTTT.

The V and J genes are TRBV5-1 and TRBJ1-6; TRBD1 is a possible D gene (5 bases). The V gene lost 3 bases and the J gene lost 9 bases, with 13 bases spanning the gap. Per germline, CDR1 SGHRS and CDR2 YFSETQ. This CDR3 contains 14 residues. The CDR3 nucleotides read TGCGCCAGCAGCTCCGGGGCCCCGGGTTCACCCCTCCACTTT. As protein: CASSSGAPGSPLHF.

The rearrangement uses TRBV5-6 and TRBJ1-2; D is ambiguous. The CDR3 is 13 amino acids. Between the trimmed V and J ends, which lost 0 bases and 4 bases, there was a span of 7 bases. Germline CDR1 is SGHDT and CDR2 is YYEEEE. The CDR3 reads CASSLVRPYGYTF. The CDR3 bases are TGTGCCAGCAGCTTGGTCCGCCCCTATGGCTACACCTTC.

This clone appeared a few times. The V call is TRBV29-1, the J call TRBJ2-1, with TRBD1 matching over 7 bases. The CDR3 extends over 10 amino acids. V shed 7 bases, J shed 13 bases, and the junction held 7 bases outside the gene matches. Germline CDR1 and CDR2: SQVTM and ANQGSEA. The CDR3 loop reads CSARDRDQFF. CDR3 coding DNA: TGCAGCGCTAGAGACAGGGATCAGTTCTTC.

This clone was picked up one time. The V gene is TRBV9, the J gene TRBJ1-1; maybe TRBD1 (5 bases). V was clipped by 7 bases and J by 6 bases, with 19 bases between them. In germline, CDR1 is SGDLS, CDR2 YYNGEE. This CDR3 region has 14 residues. The CDR3 region has the DNA TGTGCCAGCTCCCGGGGGGAAGCTCTGGCTGAAGCTTTCTTT. This encodes CASSRGEALAEAFF.

The chain combines TRBV15 with TRBJ2-1; TRBD2 aligns across 8 bases. Germline CDR1 and CDR2: LNHNV and YYDKDF (reference sequence). The CDR3 contains 15 residues. The V segment lost 0 bases and the J segment 7 bases; nucleotides outside the gene matches: 5. The CDR3 is CATSRDYGGVNEQFF. CDR3 DNA: TGTGCCACCAGCAGAGATTACGGGGGGGTTAATGAGCAGTTCTTC.

The chain combines TRBV5-1 with TRBJ2-3; D remains unclear. The V gene lost 0 bases and the J gene lost 3 bases, with 8 bases spanning the gap. The CDR3 is 14 residues long. CDR1 is SGHRS, CDR2 YFSETQ, per germline. The CDR3 region is CASSLVWETDTQYF. The CDR3 coding sequence is TGCGCCAGCAGCTTGGTGTGGGAAACAGATACGCAGTATTTT.